This T cell receptor (beta chain) was recorded in a study of blood T cell repertoires in COVID-19. Trimming at V came to 5 bases and at J to 3 bases, leaving 15 bases not matched to a gene. Germline-derived CDR1 and CDR2 are SGHNT and YENEEA. The CDR3 is 17 amino acids. Sequencing was performed with immunoSEQ multiplex PCR; in TCRdb, only in-frame clones are kept and a portion is missing. The sample has some 170,000 clones, about 79% seen once. This TCR came from a man aged 50 or older who had recovered from COVID-19. The material sequenced was PBMCs or T cells enriched from blood (not recorded which). This rearrangement joins TRBV11-3 to TRBJ1-1; 7 bases are shared with TRBD1. The CDR3 DNA sequence: TGTGCCAGCAGCACCCACAGGGGCGATTTTACGGACACTGAAGCTTTCTTT. The encoded protein is CASSTHRGDFTDTEAFF.